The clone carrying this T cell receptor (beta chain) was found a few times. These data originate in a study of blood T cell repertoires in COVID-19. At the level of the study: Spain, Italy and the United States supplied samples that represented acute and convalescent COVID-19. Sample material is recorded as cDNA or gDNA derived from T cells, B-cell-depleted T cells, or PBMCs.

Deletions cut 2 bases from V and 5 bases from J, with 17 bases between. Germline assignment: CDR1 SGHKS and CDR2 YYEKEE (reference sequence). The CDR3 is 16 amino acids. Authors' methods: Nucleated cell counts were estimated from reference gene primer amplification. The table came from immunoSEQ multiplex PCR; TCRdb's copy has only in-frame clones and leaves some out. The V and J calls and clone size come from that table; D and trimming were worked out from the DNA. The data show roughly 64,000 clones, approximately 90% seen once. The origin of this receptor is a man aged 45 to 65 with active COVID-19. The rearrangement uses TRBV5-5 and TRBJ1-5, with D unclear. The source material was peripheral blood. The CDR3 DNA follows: TGTGCCAGCAGCTTTTTGGGAGGGAGAGGCGATCAGCCCCAGCATTTT. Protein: CASSFLGGRGDQPQHF.